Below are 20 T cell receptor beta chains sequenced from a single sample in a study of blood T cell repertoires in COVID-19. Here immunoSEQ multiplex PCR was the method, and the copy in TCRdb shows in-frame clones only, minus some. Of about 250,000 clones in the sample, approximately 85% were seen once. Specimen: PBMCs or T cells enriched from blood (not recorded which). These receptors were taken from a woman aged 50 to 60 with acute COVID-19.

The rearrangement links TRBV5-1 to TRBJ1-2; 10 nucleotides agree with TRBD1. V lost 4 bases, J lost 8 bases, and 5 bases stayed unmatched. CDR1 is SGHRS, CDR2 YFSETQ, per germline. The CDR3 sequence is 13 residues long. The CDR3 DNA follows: TGCGCCAGCAGCGTGGGACAGGGGTGGGGCTACACCTTC. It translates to CASSVGQGWGYTF.

The CDR3 nucleotides read TGTGCCAGCAGCGTAGATTGGAGTGCGGAAGCTTTCTTT. Translating gives CASSVDWSAEAFF. V usage is TRBV9 and J usage is TRBJ1-1, with unresolved D. Per the germline V gene, CDR1 is SGDLS and CDR2 is YYNGEE. V was clipped by 0 bases and J by 8 bases, with 11 bases between them. The CDR3 is 13 residues long.

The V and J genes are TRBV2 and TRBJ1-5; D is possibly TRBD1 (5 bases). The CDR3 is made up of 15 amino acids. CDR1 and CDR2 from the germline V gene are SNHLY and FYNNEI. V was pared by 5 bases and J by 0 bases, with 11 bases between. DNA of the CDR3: TGTGCCAGCAGTCCCGGGGGTAATAGCAATCAGCCCCAGCATTTT. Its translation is CASSPGGNSNQPQHF.

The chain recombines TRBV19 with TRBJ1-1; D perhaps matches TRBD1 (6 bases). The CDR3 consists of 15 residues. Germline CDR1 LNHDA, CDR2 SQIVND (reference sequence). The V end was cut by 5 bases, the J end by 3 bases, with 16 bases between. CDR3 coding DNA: TGTGCCAGTAGTCTTCAGGGGCGGGGGGACACTGAAGCTTTCTTT. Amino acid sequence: CASSLQGRGDTEAFF. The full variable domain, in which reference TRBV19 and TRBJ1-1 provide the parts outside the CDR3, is DGGITQSPKYLFRKEGQNVTLSCEQNLNHDAMYWYRQDPGQGLRLIYYSQIVNDFQKGDIAEGYSVSREKKESFPLTVTSAQKNPTAFYLCASSLQGRGDTEAFFGQGTRLTVV.

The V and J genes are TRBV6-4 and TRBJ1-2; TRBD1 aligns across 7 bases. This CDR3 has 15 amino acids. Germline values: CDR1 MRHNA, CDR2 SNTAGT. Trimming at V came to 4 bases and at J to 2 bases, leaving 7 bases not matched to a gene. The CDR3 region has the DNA TGTGCCAGCAGTGTGGACAGGACACTCAACTATGGCTACACCTTC. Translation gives CASSVDRTLNYGYTF.

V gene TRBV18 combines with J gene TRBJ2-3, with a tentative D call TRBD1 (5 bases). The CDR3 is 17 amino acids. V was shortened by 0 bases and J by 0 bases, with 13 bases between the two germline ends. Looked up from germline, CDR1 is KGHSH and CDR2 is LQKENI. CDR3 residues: CASSPPTASPSTDTQYF. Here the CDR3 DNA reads TGTGCCAGCTCACCACCGACAGCCAGTCCAAGCACAGATACGCAGTATTTT. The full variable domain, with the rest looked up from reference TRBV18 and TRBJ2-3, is NAGVMQNPRHLVRRRGQEARLRCSPMKGHSHVYWYRQLPEEGLKFMVYLQKENIIDESGMPKERFSAEFPKEGPSILRIQQVVRGDSAAYFCASSPPTASPSTDTQYFGPGTRLTVL.

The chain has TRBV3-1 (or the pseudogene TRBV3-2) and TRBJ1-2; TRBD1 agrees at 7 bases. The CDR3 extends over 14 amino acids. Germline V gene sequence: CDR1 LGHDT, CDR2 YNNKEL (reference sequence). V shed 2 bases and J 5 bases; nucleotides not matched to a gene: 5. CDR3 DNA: TGTGCCAGCAGCCAAAGTTCAGGGGGGTATGGCTACACCTTC. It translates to CASSQSSGGYGYTF.

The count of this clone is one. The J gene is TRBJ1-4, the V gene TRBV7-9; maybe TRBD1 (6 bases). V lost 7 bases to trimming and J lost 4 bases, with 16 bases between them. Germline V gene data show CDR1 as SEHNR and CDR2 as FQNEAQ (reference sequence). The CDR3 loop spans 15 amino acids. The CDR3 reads CASTDWGGVNEKLFF. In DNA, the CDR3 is TGTGCCAGCACCGACTGGGGGGGCGTTAATGAAAAACTGTTTTTT.

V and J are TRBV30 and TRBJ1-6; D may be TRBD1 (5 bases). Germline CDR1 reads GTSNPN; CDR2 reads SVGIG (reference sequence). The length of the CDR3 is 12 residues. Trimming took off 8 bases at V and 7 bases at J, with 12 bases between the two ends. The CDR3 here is CALKTVNSPLHF. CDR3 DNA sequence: TGTGCCCTCAAGACAGTCAATTCACCCCTCCACTTT.

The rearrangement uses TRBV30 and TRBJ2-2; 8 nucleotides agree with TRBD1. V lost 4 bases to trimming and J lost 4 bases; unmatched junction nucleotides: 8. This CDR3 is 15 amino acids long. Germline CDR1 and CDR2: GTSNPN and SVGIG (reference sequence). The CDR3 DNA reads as TGTGCCTGGACCCGGACAGGGACGGGCACCGGGGAGCTGTTTTTT. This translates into CAWTRTGTGTGELFF.

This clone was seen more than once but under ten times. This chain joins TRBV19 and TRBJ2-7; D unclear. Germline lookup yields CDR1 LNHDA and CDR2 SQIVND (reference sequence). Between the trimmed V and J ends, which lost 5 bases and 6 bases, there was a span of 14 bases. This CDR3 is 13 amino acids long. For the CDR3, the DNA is TGTGCCAGTAGTCCCCGAGACCGGAGCGAGCAGTACTTC. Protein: CASSPRDRSEQYF.

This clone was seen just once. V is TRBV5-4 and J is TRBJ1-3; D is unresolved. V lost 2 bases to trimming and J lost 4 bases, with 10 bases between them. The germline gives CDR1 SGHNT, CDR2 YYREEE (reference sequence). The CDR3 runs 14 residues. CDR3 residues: CASSLKGEGNTIYF. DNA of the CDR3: TGTGCCAGCAGCTTAAAGGGAGAAGGAAACACCATATATTTT.

The CDR3 bases are TGTGCCAGTAGTACTAGCGGGGGGGCAGTTGAGCAGTTCTTC. Its protein product is CASSTSGGAVEQFF. The rearrangement joins TRBV19 to TRBJ2-1, with 12 nucleotides matching TRBD2. V trimming: 4 bases; J trimming: 9 bases; junction bases outside the gene matches: 4. CDR1 LNHDA and CDR2 SQIVND come from the germline V gene (reference sequence). The CDR3 totals 14 residues.

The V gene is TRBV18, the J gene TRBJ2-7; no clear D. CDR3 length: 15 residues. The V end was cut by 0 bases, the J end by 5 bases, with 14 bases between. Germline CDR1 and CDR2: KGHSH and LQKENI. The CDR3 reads CASSPPTGAWNEQYF. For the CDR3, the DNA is TGTGCCAGCTCACCACCGACTGGTGCTTGGAACGAGCAGTACTTC.

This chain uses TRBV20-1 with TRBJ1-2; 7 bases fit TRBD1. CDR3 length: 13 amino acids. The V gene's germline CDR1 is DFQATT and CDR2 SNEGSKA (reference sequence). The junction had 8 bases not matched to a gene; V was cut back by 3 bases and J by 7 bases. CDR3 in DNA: TGCAGTGCTAGTAGGGGGCGTACGGGTGGCTACACCTTC. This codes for CSASRGRTGGYTF.

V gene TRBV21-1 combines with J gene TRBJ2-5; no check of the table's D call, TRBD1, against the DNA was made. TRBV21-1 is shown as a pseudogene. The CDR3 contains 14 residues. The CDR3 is CASRSGNGEETQYF. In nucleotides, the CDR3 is TGTGCCAGCAGGTCAGGGAATGGGGAAGAGACCCAGTACTTC.

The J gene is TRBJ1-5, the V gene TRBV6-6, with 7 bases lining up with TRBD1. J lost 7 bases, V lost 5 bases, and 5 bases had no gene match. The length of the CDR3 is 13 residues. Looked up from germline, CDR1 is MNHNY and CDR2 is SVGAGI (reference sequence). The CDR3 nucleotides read TGTGCCAGCAGTACCCAACAGGGGCAGCCCCAGCATTTT. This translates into CASSTQQGQPQHF.

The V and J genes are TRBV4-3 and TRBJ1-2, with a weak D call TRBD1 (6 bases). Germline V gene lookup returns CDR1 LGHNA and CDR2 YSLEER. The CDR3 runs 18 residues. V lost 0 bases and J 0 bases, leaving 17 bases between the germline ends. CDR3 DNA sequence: TGCGCCAGCAGCCAAGAGGGGGGCCGGGGGGCATCTAACTATGGCTACACCTTC. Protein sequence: CASSQEGGRGASNYGYTF.

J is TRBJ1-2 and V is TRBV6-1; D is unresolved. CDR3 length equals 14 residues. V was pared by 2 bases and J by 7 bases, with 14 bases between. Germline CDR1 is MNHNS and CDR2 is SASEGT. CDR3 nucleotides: TGTGCCAGCAGTGAACCCGATGGGGAGATTGGCTACACCTTC. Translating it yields CASSEPDGEIGYTF.

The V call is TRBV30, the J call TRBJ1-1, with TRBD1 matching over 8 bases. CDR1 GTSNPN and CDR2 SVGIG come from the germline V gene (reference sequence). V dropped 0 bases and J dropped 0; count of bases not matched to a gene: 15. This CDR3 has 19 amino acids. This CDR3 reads CAWSVRWVGQGTLNTEAFF. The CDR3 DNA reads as TGTGCCTGGAGTGTACGTTGGGTTGGACAGGGCACCTTGAACACTGAAGCTTTCTTT. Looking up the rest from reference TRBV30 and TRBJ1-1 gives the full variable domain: SQTIHQWPATLVQPVGSPLSLECTVEGTSNPNLYWYRQAAGRGLQLLFYSVGIGQISSEVPQNLSASRPQDRQFILSSKKLLLSDSGFYLCAWSVRWVGQGTLNTEAFFGQGTRLTVV.